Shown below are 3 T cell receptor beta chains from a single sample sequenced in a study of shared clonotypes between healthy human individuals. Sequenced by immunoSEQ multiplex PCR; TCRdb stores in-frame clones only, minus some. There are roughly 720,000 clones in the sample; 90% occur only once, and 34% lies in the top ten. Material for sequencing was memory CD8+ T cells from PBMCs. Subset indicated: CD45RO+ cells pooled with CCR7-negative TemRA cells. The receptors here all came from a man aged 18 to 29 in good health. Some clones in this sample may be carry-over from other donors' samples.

The CDR3 region is CASSDGFSVNTIYF. The DNA of the CDR3 is TGTGCCAGCAGCGACGGGTTTTCGGTAAACACCATATATTTT. This sequence joins TRBV28 and TRBJ1-3; D call uncertain. The CDR3 has 14 residues. Germline V lookup: CDR1 MDHEN, CDR2 SYDVKM. V dropped 6 bases and J dropped 6 bases, with 15 bases sitting between them. The complete variable domain, with remaining parts taken from reference TRBV28 and TRBJ1-3, reads DVKVTQSSRYLVKRTGEKVFLECVQDMDHENMFWYRQDPGLGLRLIYFSYDVKMKEKGDIPEGYSVSREKKERFSLILESASTNQTSMYLCASSDGFSVNTIYFGEGSWLTVV.

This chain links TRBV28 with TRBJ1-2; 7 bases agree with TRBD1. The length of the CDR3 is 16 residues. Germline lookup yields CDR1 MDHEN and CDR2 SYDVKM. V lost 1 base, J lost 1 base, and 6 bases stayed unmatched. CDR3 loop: CASSLLRDRDNYGYTF. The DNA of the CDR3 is TGTGCCAGCAGTTTATTACGAGACAGGGATAACTATGGCTACACCTTC.

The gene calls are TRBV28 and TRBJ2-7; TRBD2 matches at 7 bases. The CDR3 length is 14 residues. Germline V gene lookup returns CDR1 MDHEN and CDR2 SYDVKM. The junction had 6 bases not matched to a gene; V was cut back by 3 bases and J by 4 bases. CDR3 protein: CASSLVGEGYEQYF. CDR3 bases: TGTGCCAGCAGTTTGGTCGGGGAGGGGTACGAGCAGTACTTC.